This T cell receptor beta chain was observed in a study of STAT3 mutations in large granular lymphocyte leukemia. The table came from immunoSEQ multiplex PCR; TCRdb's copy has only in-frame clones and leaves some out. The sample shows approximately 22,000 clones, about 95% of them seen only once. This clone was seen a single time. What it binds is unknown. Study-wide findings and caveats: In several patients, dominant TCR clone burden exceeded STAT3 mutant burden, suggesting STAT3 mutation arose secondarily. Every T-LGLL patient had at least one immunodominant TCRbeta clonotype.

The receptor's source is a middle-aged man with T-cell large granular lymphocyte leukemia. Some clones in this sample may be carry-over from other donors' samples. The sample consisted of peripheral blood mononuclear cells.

CDR3: CATHRGVNTEAFF. The CDR3 DNA reads TGTGCCACGCACAGGGGAGTCAACACTGAAGCTTTCTTT. The chain combines TRBV5-4 with TRBJ1-1; TRBD1 matches 7 bases. This CDR3 spans 13 amino acids. Germline values: CDR1 SGHNT, CDR2 YYREEE (reference sequence). Unmatched junction bases numbered 7, after V lost 9 bases and J lost 2 bases.